This T cell receptor (beta chain) was recorded in a study of beta chain features in type 1 diabetes. Study observations and caveats: Insertion counts at VDJ junctions were lower in type 1 diabetes patients, who also showed more deletions there. No resolution was reached here on whether HLA type influences TCRB rearrangement. Type 1 diabetes patients showed a moderate but significant shortening of TCRB CDR3s in all four CD4+ subsets. A PCR bias possibly favoring shorter templates would apply equally to patients and controls.

All of the isolated RNA was reverse transcribed, so expressed TCRB transcripts were sequenced. Some clones are missing from TCRdb's copy, which holds only in-frame ones; the method was immunoSEQ multiplex PCR. The table has some 150,000 clones, roughly 10% seen once; the top ten hold nearly 0.65%. This clone was found once. Its target is not known. The CDR3 length is 11 residues. Trimming cost V 11 bases and J 3 bases, with 10 bases left between them. Germline V gene data show CDR1 as LNHDA and CDR2 as SQIVND (reference sequence). Input material: central memory CD4+ T cells from blood. The chain employs TRBV19 and TRBJ1-1; D remains ambiguous. The clonotype originates from a woman between 35 and 50 years old in good health. The CDR3 sequence: CASRWDTEAFF. CDR3 nucleotides: TGTGCCTCTAGATGGGACACTGAAGCTTTCTTT.